These 13 T cell receptor beta chains came from one sample sequenced in a study of CD8+ T cells in alopecia areata. Described treatment: oral pan-JAK inhibitor, 5-10 mg twice daily. In each case, RNA was isolated and then reverse transcribed into cDNA as the sequencing template. Sequencing was performed with immunoSEQ multiplex PCR; in TCRdb, only in-frame clones are kept and a portion is missing. The profile shows over 200,000 clones, around three fifths of them singletons. This specimen consisted of CD4+ T cells sorted from blood, obtained at week 4, from a patient treated with tofacitinib. The receptors were gathered from a human donor with alopecia areata.

V is TRBV30 and J is TRBJ1-6; D possibly corresponds to TRBD1 (5 bases). The CDR3 length is 13 residues. The V end was cut by 0 bases, the J end by 11 bases, with 11 bases between. CDR1 is GTSNPN and CDR2 is SVGIG in the germline V gene (reference sequence). In DNA, the CDR3 is TGTGCCTGGAGTGTAGCAGGGAGGCCACCCCTCCACTTT. Its translation is CAWSVAGRPPLHF.

This chain connects TRBV30 to TRBJ2-7, with D possibly being TRBD2 (6 bases). This CDR3 is built from 15 residues. Trimming removed 2 bases from V and 3 bases from J, with 17 bases in between. Germline CDR1 and CDR2: GTSNPN and SVGIG (reference sequence). Here the CDR3 reads CAWSLASTGLYEQYF. CDR3 in DNA: TGTGCCTGGAGTCTAGCGTCTACAGGCCTCTACGAGCAGTACTTC.

The chain joins TRBV6-5 to TRBJ2-1, with TRBD1 identical over 12 bases. The CDR3 loop spans 12 amino acids. From germline, CDR1 is MNHEY and CDR2 SVGAGI. V trimming: 6 bases; J trimming: 15 bases; junction bases outside the gene matches: 6. CDR3 nucleotide sequence: TGTGCCAGCAGGGGGACAGGGGGCGTAGGGTTCTTC. This codes for CASRGTGGVGFF.

In this sample, this clone turned up a few times. The chain combines TRBV30 with TRBJ2-7; 7 bases match TRBD2. Germline CDR1 reads GTSNPN; CDR2 reads SVGIG (reference sequence). CDR3 length: 12 amino acids. Unmatched junction bases numbered 6, after V lost 4 bases and J lost 6 bases. As DNA, the CDR3 is TGTGCCTGGACCCCGGGGGGAGGCGAGCAGTACTTC. Translation: CAWTPGGGEQYF.

This chain joins TRBV7-2 and TRBJ1-2, with TRBD1 identical over 7 bases. Losses at the gene ends were 5 bases for V and 4 bases for J; bases not matched to a gene: 13. CDR1 SGHTA and CDR2 FQGNSA come from the germline V gene. CDR3 size: 16 residues. CDR3 region: CASSPKTGDNFYGYTF. CDR3 in DNA: TGTGCCAGCAGCCCTAAAACAGGGGACAATTTCTATGGCTACACCTTC.

The J gene is TRBJ2-3, the V gene TRBV5-1; 8 bases line up with TRBD2. Germline loops: CDR1 SGHRS, CDR2 YFSETQ. The CDR3 length is 15 residues. Losses at the gene ends were 5 bases for V and 5 bases for J; bases not matched to a gene: 10. CDR3 coding DNA: TGCGCCAGCAGACCGACAGTGGCGGGAGGAGATACGCAGTATTTT. Amino acids: CASRPTVAGGDTQYF.

With respect to this clone: The identical CDR3 is also encoded by other nucleotide sequences in the sample. The V and J genes are TRBV7-9 and TRBJ1-6; no firm D call. V gave up 1 base and J gave up 7 bases, with 5 bases separating them. CDR3 length: 13 amino acids. Per germline, CDR1 SEHNR and CDR2 FQNEAQ (reference sequence). The CDR3 coding sequence is TGTGCCAGCAGCTTAGGTCAGAATTCACCCCTCCACTTT. Protein sequence: CASSLGQNSPLHF.

The chain joins TRBV5-1 to TRBJ2-3; TRBD1 might be the D (5 bases). Germline V CDR1 and CDR2: SGHRS, YFSETQ. The ends were cut back, 2 bases at V and 1 base at J, with 14 bases in the middle. The CDR3 length is 16 residues. This chain's CDR3 is CASSLGWQGGTDTQYF. The CDR3 DNA is TGCGCCAGCAGCTTAGGGTGGCAGGGCGGCACAGATACGCAGTATTTT.

The V gene is TRBV10-3, the J gene TRBJ1-5; D uncertain. The CDR3 runs 12 residues. Germline V gene data show CDR1 as ENHRY and CDR2 as SYGVKD. V was trimmed by 8 bases and J by 5 bases, leaving 10 bases between them. The CDR3 bases are TGTGCCATCGGCACGGTCCATCAGCCCCAGCATTTT. This encodes CAIGTVHQPQHF.

This chain links TRBV5-6 with TRBJ1-2; no reliable D call. The ends were cut back, 0 bases at V and 6 bases at J, with 9 bases in the middle. CDR1 is SGHDT and CDR2 is YYEEEE in the germline V gene. The CDR3 covers 13 residues. DNA of the CDR3: TGTGCCAGCAGCTTGGCGGCAGGTAATGGCTACACCTTC. Residues: CASSLAAGNGYTF. Together with reference TRBV5-6 and TRBJ1-2, the CDR3 gives the full variable domain: DAGVTQSPTHLIKTRGQQVTLRCSPKSGHDTVSWYQQALGQGPQFIFQYYEEEERQRGNFPDRFSGHQFPNYSSELNVNALLLGDSALYLCASSLAAGNGYTFGSGTRLTVV.

This chain uses TRBV4-1 with TRBJ1-1, with D tentatively TRBD1 (5 bases). Germline V gene data show CDR1 as MGHRA and CDR2 as YSYEKL. Between the trimmed V and J ends, which lost 0 bases and 1 base, there was a span of 12 bases. The CDR3 loop spans 16 amino acids. The DNA of the CDR3 is TGCGCCAGCAGCCAAGAGGGGGGTTCAGCGAACACTGAAGCTTTCTTT. Translated: CASSQEGGSANTEAFF.

The chain is built from TRBV2 and TRBJ2-2; possibly TRBD2 for D (5 bases). V lost 1 base and J lost 5, with 14 bases in between. The germline gives CDR1 SNHLY, CDR2 FYNNEI. The CDR3 consists of 16 residues. The CDR3 here is CASSEDARRGTGELFF. The DNA for the CDR3 is TGTGCCAGCAGTGAAGATGCTAGGCGAGGGACCGGGGAGCTGTTTTTT.

This clone came up a few times. The CDR3 sequence: CASSYSIGSEAFF. The CDR3 nucleotides read TGTGCCAGCAGTTACTCGATTGGGTCGGAAGCTTTCTTT. The chain recombines TRBV6-5 with TRBJ1-1; D gene ambiguous. Germline CDR1 MNHEY, CDR2 SVGAGI. The CDR3 is 13 amino acids. V was cut by 0 bases and J by 8 bases, with 10 bases left in between.